This TCR beta chain was captured in a study of T cell repertoires in cytomegalovirus infection. This clonotype was seen more than once but under ten times. Its antigen is still unknown. TCRdb analysed the reads with MiXCR anew, one entry per CDR3 protein. Of roughly 120,000 distinct CDR3 sequences listed, over 25% are singletons. The source material was CD8+ T cells from cultured PBMCs, sampled from culture after CMV antigen stimulation. The TCR was taken from a human donor in good health (CMV status not recorded). Some clones in this sample may be carry-over from other donors' samples.

The CDR3 bases are TGTGCCAGCAGCTTCGGGGCCGAGCAGTACTTC. Translation: CASSFGAEQYF. The chain joins TRBV5-4 to TRBJ2-7, with D perhaps being TRBD1 or TRBD2 (5 bases each). The CDR3 sequence is 11 residues long. Trimming cost V 2 bases and J 6 bases, with 6 bases left between them. Per germline, CDR1 SGHNT and CDR2 YYREEE (reference sequence).